Sequencing of this T cell receptor (beta chain) was carried out in a study of graft-versus-host responses after intestinal transplantation (dated by TCRdb to the early 2020s). Background on the whole study: The transplants that recipients got were multivisceral, liver-intestinal, or isolated intestinal. Instead of going to the commercial service, samples from a few later patients were sequenced in-house on an Illumina MiSeq and processed with MiXCR. Every recipient was given anti-thymocyte globulin induction, then maintenance tacrolimus and steroids for 2 to 3 years. Donor T cell macrochimerism was defined as a peak of at least 4% donor T cells among recipient peripheral blood mononuclear cells. Alloreactive clones were identified by sequencing pre-transplant mixed lymphocyte reaction products and comparing them with unstimulated pre-transplant donor and recipient T cells. The cohort enrolled about two dozen intestinal transplant recipients including one retransplant, and a few patients lacking pretransplant specimens were excluded. After intestinal transplantation, graft-versus-host and host-versus-graft alloreactive T cell clones in the graft, circulation and bone marrow were tracked using bulk TCR-beta CDR3 sequencing.

Note on this clone: No cognate antigen has been identified for it. Base qualities are not at hand, and no much larger clone is one base apart.

The cysteine opens and the phenylalanine closes a CDR3 of 17 amino acids. Only the CDR3 region is kept as DNA, spanning 51 bases read in frame from base 1. Library preparation used the immunoSEQ multiplex PCR assay. For most patients, high-throughput TCR-beta CDR3 sequencing of genomic DNA was performed by Adaptive Biotechnologies. Per the original workflow: TCR sequencing data were retrieved from Adaptive's ImmunoSEQ software for 15 to 20 patients, whereas a few other patients were processed with MiXCR and VDJtools. CDR3 nucleotide sequences shared between donor and recipient were removed because the origin of such sequences could not be assigned. To count as alloreactive, a clone needed at least 2-fold expansion over unstimulated cells and a minimum CFSE-low frequency of 0.002% (template counts) or 0.001% (read counts). Mappable clones were those detected in sequenced pre-transplant spleen, lymph node, or MLR CFSE-low populations of the donor or recipient. The cumulative frequency of alloreactive clones was calculated as a percentage of all sequences, weighted by copy number. TCRdb carries this immuneACCESS record with in-frame sequences only. Its versions omit some clonotypes, under half of them owing to an unresolved V gene in the studies checked, with the rest unexplained. V and J calls and clone size are as listed in that table; D and trimming were resolved from the DNA. Here the sample has roughly 11,000 clones; roughly 90% occur a single time. The ten largest clones represent around 3.4% of the sample.

The time point label for this specimen denotes: postoperative day 105 after intestinal transplantation (dayNNNN = postoperative day). Blood samples were collected up to 4 times in the first month after transplant and then at least monthly when available. The investigation overall reported the following: In patients with donor T cell macrochimerism, the allografts had high GvH to HvG T cell clonal ratios. GvH clones were detected in recipient bone marrow, and some of these GvH clones were observed earlier in ileal mucosa or blood, consistent with an intestinal mucosal origin. Peak levels of circulating GvH clones were associated with declines in HvG clones early after transplant. The relatively low number and heterogeneity of intestinal transplant patients limited the conclusions.

The specimen was PBMCs, collected 105 days after intestinal transplantation. The TCR comes from a human patient who received an intestinal transplant, so some T cells may come from the graft donor. Here the chain combines TRBV1 and TRBJ1-3; the table's D call, TRBD1, has no DNA check behind it. TRBV1 is a pseudogene locus. This receptor has the CDR3 CTSSQGGRESSGNTIYF. At the DNA level, the sequence is TGCACCAGCAGCCAAGGGGGCAGGGAAAGCTCTGGAAACACCATATATTTT.